Following are 20 T cell receptor beta chains from one sample sequenced in a study of CD8 T cells in Susac syndrome. RNA, at about 0.45 to 1 ug, was reverse transcribed with random hexamers. TCRdb reprocessed the immunoSEQ multiplex PCR reads with MiXCR, giving one entry per CDR3 protein. The sample carries under 200,000 distinct CDR3 sequences, roughly 95% recorded once. The material sequenced was CD8+ T cells from PBMCs. These receptors all stem from a human donor with multiple sclerosis.

The chain couples TRBV7-9 to TRBJ1-1; D is undetermined. V was clipped by 6 bases and J by 0 bases, with 8 bases between them. This CDR3 is built from 13 residues. Looked up from germline, CDR1 is SEHNR and CDR2 is FQNEAQ (reference sequence). CDR3 DNA sequence: TGTGCCAGCAGTTCGGAGTTGAACACTGAAGCTTTCTTT. Translated: CASSSELNTEAFF.

As DNA, the CDR3 is TGTGCCACCAGCCGGGCCGACACAGATACGCAGTATTTT. Translated, it gives CATSRADTDTQYF. The chain links TRBV15 to TRBJ2-3; D remains unclear. The V gene lost 5 bases and the J gene lost 2 bases, with 8 bases spanning the gap. The CDR3 consists of 13 residues. Per the germline V gene, CDR1 is LNHNV and CDR2 is YYDKDF (reference sequence).

V is TRBV25-1 and J is TRBJ2-6; a weak D match, TRBD2 (5 bases). The CDR3 runs to 13 residues. Germline values: CDR1 MGHDK, CDR2 SYGVNS. V was shortened by 5 bases and J by 3 bases, with 5 bases between the two germline ends. The CDR3 sequence: CASSRGGANVLTF. The CDR3 nucleotides read TGTGCCAGCAGTCGGGGTGGGGCCAACGTCCTGACTTTC.

This rearrangement joins TRBV7-9 to TRBJ1-2; 7 bases line up with TRBD1. After removal of 4 bases from V and 5 bases from J, the junction contained 13 bases not matched to a gene. This CDR3 has 16 residues. Germline V lookup: CDR1 SEHNR, CDR2 FQNEAQ (reference sequence). The CDR3 DNA follows: TGTGCCAGCAGCTCCCCGGGACAGCCCCTTTGGTATGGCTACACCTTC. It codes for CASSSPGQPLWYGYTF.

The rearrangement joins TRBV29-1 to TRBJ1-4; D call uncertain. The length of the CDR3 is 13 residues. Per germline, CDR1 SQVTM and CDR2 ANQGSEA. Trimming removed 5 bases from V and 4 bases from J, with 11 bases in between. CDR3 coding DNA: TGCAGCGTTCAGGACGGTTATAATGAAAAACTGTTTTTT. Translating gives CSVQDGYNEKLFF.

V and J are TRBV19 and TRBJ2-1; 7 bases align to TRBD1. V trimming: 3 bases; J trimming: 10 bases; junction bases outside the gene matches: 6. This CDR3 spans 13 amino acids. Germline V gene sequence: CDR1 LNHDA, CDR2 SQIVND (reference sequence). The CDR3 loop reads CASSIDREEEQFF. The CDR3 DNA reads as TGTGCCAGTAGTATCGACAGGGAAGAAGAGCAGTTCTTC.

This clonotype was seen just once. One junction end does not reproduce the germline sequence, and a read error may be involved. The V and J genes are TRBV2 and TRBJ2-1, with no clear D. Per the germline V gene, CDR1 is SNHLY and CDR2 is FYNNEI. The CDR3 loop spans 14 amino acids. The CDR3 region is CASSEPKSYNEQLF. In DNA form, the CDR3 reads TGTGCCAGCAGTGAACCCAAATCCTACAATGAGCAGCTCTTC.

V is TRBV5-1 and J is TRBJ2-7; D may be TRBD2 (5 bases). Germline assignment: CDR1 SGHRS and CDR2 YFSETQ. With 0 bases removed from V and 3 bases from J, the gap between germline ends came to 16 bases. The CDR3 sequence is 16 residues long. The CDR3 DNA reads as TGCGCCAGCAGCTTGGGCGTGCGGGTCCGAAACTACGAGCAGTACTTC. Translated, it gives CASSLGVRVRNYEQYF.

The chain couples TRBV23-1 to TRBJ1-5; weak D call: TRBD1 (5 bases). TRBV23-1 is an open reading frame, and its role is uncertain. CDR3 length: 18 residues. The V end was cut by 7 bases, the J end by 0 bases, with 22 bases between. This CDR3 is CASNPPQGTENSNQPQHF. In DNA form, the CDR3 reads TGCGCCAGCAACCCCCCTCAGGGAACAGAAAATAGCAATCAGCCCCAGCATTTT.

This chain uses TRBV3-1 with TRBJ1-6, with D unclear. The CDR3 has 14 amino acids. Germline assignment: CDR1 LGHDT and CDR2 YNNKEL (reference sequence). Deletions cut 2 bases from V and 5 bases from J, with 7 bases between. CDR3 nucleotides: TGTGCCAGCAGCCAAACCGGGAATAATTCACCCCTCCACTTT. It is translated as CASSQTGNNSPLHF.

This CDR3 reads CASSFSARNTEAFF. The DNA for the CDR3 is TGTGCCAGCAGTTTTTCTGCCCGGAACACTGAAGCTTTCTTT. The chain uses TRBV27 and TRBJ1-1; no clear D gene. The CDR3 extends over 14 amino acids. V was clipped by 3 bases and J by 1 base, with 9 bases between them. Germline V lookup: CDR1 MNHEY, CDR2 SMNVEV (reference sequence).

The V call is TRBV4-1, the J call TRBJ1-1; a weak D match, TRBD1 (6 bases). CDR1 is MGHRA, CDR2 YSYEKL, per germline. Trimming left V 0 bases short and J 5 bases short, with 10 bases between. This CDR3 comprises 14 residues. The CDR3 protein is CASSQDGGRTEAFF. CDR3 in DNA: TGCGCCAGCAGCCAAGACGGGGGGCGGACTGAAGCTTTCTTT.

This chain joins TRBV19 and TRBJ1-1; possible D gene TRBD1, 5 bases. The length of the CDR3 is 15 residues. Per germline, CDR1 LNHDA and CDR2 SQIVND (reference sequence). The V end lost 6 bases, the J end lost 0 bases, and 14 bases lay between the germline ends. CDR3: CASSLPPGLNTEAFF. CDR3 DNA: TGTGCCAGTAGCCTCCCCCCGGGACTGAACACTGAAGCTTTCTTT.

V is TRBV14 and J is TRBJ1-2; D gene unclear. CDR1 and CDR2 (germline): SGHDN, FVKESK. CDR3 length: 13 residues. Trimming took 0 bases from V and 8 from J, leaving 10 bases between them. The CDR3 nucleotides read TGTGCCAGCAGCCAAGATACTCGCACCGGCTACACCTTC. The encoded protein is CASSQDTRTGYTF. The whole variable domain, filled in from reference TRBV14 and TRBJ1-2, reads EAGVTQFPSHSVIEKGQTVTLRCDPISGHDNLYWYRRVMGKEIKFLLHFVKESKQDESGMPNNRFLAERTGGTYSTLKVQPAELEDSGVYFCASSQDTRTGYTFGSGTRLTVV.

This clonotype was recorded a few times. The chain links TRBV28 to TRBJ2-7; 9 positions agree with TRBD2. V lost 1 base and J lost 1; bases outside the gene matches: 2. There are 15 residues in the CDR3. Germline CDR1 reads MDHEN; CDR2 reads SYDVKM. The CDR3 loop reads CASSLSTSGSYEQYF. CDR3 DNA: TGTGCCAGCAGTTTATCTACTAGCGGGTCCTACGAGCAGTACTTC. Variable domain in full (rest from reference TRBV28 and TRBJ2-7): DVKVTQSSRYLVKRTGEKVFLECVQDMDHENMFWYRQDPGLGLRLIYFSYDVKMKEKGDIPEGYSVSREKKERFSLILESASTNQTSMYLCASSLSTSGSYEQYFGPGTRLTVT.

This chain joins TRBV29-1 and TRBJ1-1; D unresolved. Germline CDR1 and CDR2: SQVTM and ANQGSEA. V lost 4 bases, J lost 6 bases, and 9 bases lay in between. This CDR3 comprises 11 residues. This CDR3 reads CSVVEWAEAFF. As DNA, the CDR3 is TGCAGCGTTGTAGAGTGGGCTGAAGCTTTCTTT.

The chain carries TRBV11-2 and TRBJ2-1, with 9 bases matching TRBD2. CDR1 is SGHAT and CDR2 is FQNNGV in the germline V gene. Trimming cost V 7 bases and J 2 bases; bases outside gene matches: 9. The CDR3 extends over 16 amino acids. CDR3 loop: CASTIGGRGPYNEQFF. CDR3 nucleotides: TGTGCCAGCACCATTGGCGGGAGGGGCCCCTACAATGAGCAGTTCTTC.

The chain uses TRBV27 and TRBJ1-5; 8 positions agree with TRBD1. In germline, CDR1 is MNHEY, CDR2 SMNVEV (reference sequence). With V trimmed by 5 bases and J by 6 bases, 6 bases remained unmatched. The CDR3 totals 14 residues. Here the CDR3 DNA reads TGTGCCAGCAGTCACGCAGGGGGCATTCAGCCCCAGCATTTT. This translates into CASSHAGGIQPQHF.

The chain recombines TRBV12-5 with TRBJ2-1; no clear D. The germline V and J ends were trimmed by 0 bases and 6 bases, with 12 bases remaining between them. This CDR3 comprises 15 residues. Germline CDR1 LGHNT, CDR2 FRNRAP. CDR3 nucleotides: TGTGCTAGTGGTTTGGTAAGGGTCCGGAGCAATGAGCAGTTCTTC. It encodes CASGLVRVRSNEQFF. Supplemented by reference TRBV12-5 and TRBJ2-1, the full variable domain reads DARVTQTPRHKVTEMGQEVTMRCQPILGHNTVFWYRQTMMQGLELLAYFRNRAPLDDSGMPKDRFSAEMPDATLATLKIQPSEPRDSAVYFCASGLVRVRSNEQFFGPGTRLTVL.

This chain connects TRBV24-1 to TRBJ2-1; D possibly uses TRBD1 or TRBD2 (5 bases each). The CDR3 has 14 residues. V was clipped by 4 bases and J by 5 bases, with 11 bases between them. The germline V gene encodes CDR1 KGHDR and CDR2 SFDVKD. Written as DNA, the CDR3 is TGTGCCACCAGTGAGGCCGGGACCGACAATGAGCAGTTCTTC. Its translation is CATSEAGTDNEQFF.